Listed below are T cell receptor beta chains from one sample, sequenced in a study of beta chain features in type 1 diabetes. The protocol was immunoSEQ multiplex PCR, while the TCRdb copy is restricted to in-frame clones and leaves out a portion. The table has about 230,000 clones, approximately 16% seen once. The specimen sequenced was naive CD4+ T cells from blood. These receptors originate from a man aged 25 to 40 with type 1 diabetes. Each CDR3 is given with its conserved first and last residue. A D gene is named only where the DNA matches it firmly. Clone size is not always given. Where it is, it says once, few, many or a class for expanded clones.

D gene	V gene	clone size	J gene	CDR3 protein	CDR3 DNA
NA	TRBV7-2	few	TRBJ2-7	CASSLVTGTYEQYF	TGTGCCAGCAGCTTAGTAACAGGCACCTACGAGCAGTACTTC
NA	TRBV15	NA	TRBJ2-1	CATCPGPSSYNEQFF	TGTGCCACCTGCCCGGGGCCCAGCTCCTACAATGAGCAGTTCTTC
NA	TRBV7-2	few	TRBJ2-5	CASSLQGFETQYF	TGTGCCAGCAGCCTTCAGGGGTTTGAGACCCAGTACTTC
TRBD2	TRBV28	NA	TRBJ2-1	CASSGGLAGVNEQFF	TGTGCCAGCAGCGGAGGACTAGCGGGAGTGAATGAGCAGTTCTTC
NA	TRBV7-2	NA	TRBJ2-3	CASSLVAGSDTQYF	TGTGCCAGCAGCTTAGTCGCAGGGTCAGATACGCAGTATTTT
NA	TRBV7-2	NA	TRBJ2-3	CASSLYRTDTQYF	TGTGCCAGCAGCTTATACCGCACAGATACGCAGTATTTT
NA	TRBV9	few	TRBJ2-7	CASSVSVSSYEQYF	TGTGCCAGCAGCGTAAGCGTCAGCTCCTACGAGCAGTACTTC
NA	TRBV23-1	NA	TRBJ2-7	CASTNSPPCEQYF	TGCGCCAGCACCAACAGCCCCCCTTGCGAGCAGTACTTC
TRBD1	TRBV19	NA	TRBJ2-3	CASSIRQGADTQYF	TGTGCCAGTAGTATACGACAGGGTGCAGATACGCAGTATTTT
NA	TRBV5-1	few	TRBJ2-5	CASGSSDQETQYF	TGCGCCAGCGGAAGTAGCGACCAAGAGACCCAGTACTTC
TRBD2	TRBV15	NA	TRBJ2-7	CATSKRGGPYEQYF	TGTGCCACCAGCAAAAGGGGAGGGCCCTACGAGCAGTACTTC
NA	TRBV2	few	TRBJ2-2	CASSERTFSGELFF	TGTGCCAGCAGTGAACGGACCTTCAGCGGGGAGCTGTTTTTT
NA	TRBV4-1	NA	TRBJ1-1	CASSQGQGMEAFF	TGCGCCAGCAGCCAAGGCCAGGGAATGGAAGCTTTCTTT
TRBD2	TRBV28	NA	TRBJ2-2	CASRLGLAGAGELFF	TGTGCCAGCAGACTCGGACTAGCGGGAGCCGGGGAGCTGTTTTTT
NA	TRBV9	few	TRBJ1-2	CASSVTHYGYTF	TGTGCCAGCAGCGTGACCCACTATGGCTACACCTTC
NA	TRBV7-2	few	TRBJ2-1	CASSLGPRYNEQFF	TGTGCCAGCAGCTTAGGGCCCAGGTACAATGAGCAGTTCTTC
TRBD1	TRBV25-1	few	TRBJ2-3	CASGTGGTDTQYF	TGTGCCAGCGGGACAGGCGGGACAGATACGCAGTATTTT
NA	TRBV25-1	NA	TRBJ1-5	CASKITGRNNQPQHF	TGTGCCAGCAAGATCACAGGGCGAAACAATCAGCCCCAGCATTTT
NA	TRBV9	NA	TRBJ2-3	CASSVIRGPSTDTQYF	TGTGCCAGCAGCGTAATTAGGGGCCCTAGCACAGATACGCAGTATTTT
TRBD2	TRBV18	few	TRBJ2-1	CASSGRAGGRSNEQFF	TGTGCCAGCTCGGGGAGAGCGGGAGGGCGTTCCAATGAGCAGTTCTTC
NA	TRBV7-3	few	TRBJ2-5	CASCESGKETQYF	TGTGCCAGCTGTGAGTCAGGCAAAGAGACCCAGTACTTC
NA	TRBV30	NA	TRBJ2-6	CAWNLRWRAGANVLTF	TGTGCCTGGAATCTACGGTGGAGGGCTGGGGCCAACGTCCTGACTTTC
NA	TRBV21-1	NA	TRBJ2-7	CASSKPDTGCQAEGQSEQYF	TGTGCCAGCAGCAAACCAGATACAGGGTGCCAGGCGGAGGGCCAATCCGAGCAGTACTTC
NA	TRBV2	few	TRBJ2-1	CASSVGRSDEQFF	TGTGCCAGCAGTGTGGGGAGGAGCGATGAGCAGTTCTTC
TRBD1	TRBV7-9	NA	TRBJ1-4	CASSFPGQSEKLFF	TGTGCCAGCAGTTTCCCGGGACAGAGTGAAAAACTGTTTTTT
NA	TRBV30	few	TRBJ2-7	CAWSVQGYEQYF	TGTGCCTGGAGTGTACAGGGCTACGAGCAGTACTTC
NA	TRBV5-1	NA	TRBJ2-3	CASDQANPGDTQYF	TGCGCCAGCGACCAAGCCAATCCGGGAGATACGCAGTATTTT
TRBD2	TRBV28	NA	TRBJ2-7	CASSLTSGRYEQYF	TGTGCCAGCAGTTTGACTAGCGGGAGGTACGAGCAGTACTTC
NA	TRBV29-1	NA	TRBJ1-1	CSSYRDTGTEAFF	TGCAGCTCATACCGGGACACAGGGACTGAAGCTTTCTTT
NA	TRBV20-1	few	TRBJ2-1	CSVMRDNEQFF	TGCAGTGTGATGCGGGACAATGAGCAGTTCTTC
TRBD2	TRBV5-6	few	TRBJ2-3	CASSRGLAASTDTQYF	TGTGCCAGCAGCCGCGGACTAGCGGCTAGCACAGATACGCAGTATTTT
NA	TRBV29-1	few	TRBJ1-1	CSVPAEPNTEAFF	TGCAGCGTGCCCGCTGAACCGAACACTGAAGCTTTCTTT
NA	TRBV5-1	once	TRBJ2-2	CASSLGHVNTGELFF	TGCGCCAGCAGCTTGGGGCACGTTAACACCGGGGAGCTGTTTTTT
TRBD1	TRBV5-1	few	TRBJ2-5	CASSGQVETQYF	TGCGCCAGCAGTGGACAGGTGGAGACCCAGTACTTC
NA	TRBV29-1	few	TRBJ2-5	CSVRSDLENF	TGCAGCGTTCGTTCGGACCTCGAAAACTTC
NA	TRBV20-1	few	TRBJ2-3	CSADRTDTQYF	TGCAGTGCCGACCGGACAGATACGCAGTATTTT
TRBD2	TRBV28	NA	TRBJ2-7	CASSLGASGSNNEQYF	TGTGCCAGCAGCTTGGGCGCTAGCGGGAGCAACAACGAGCAGTACTTC
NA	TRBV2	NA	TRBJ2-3	CASNMAGTKYF	TGTGCCAGCAACATGGCGGGAACGAAGTATTTT
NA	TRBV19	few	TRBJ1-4	CASSQRTATNEKLFF	TGTGCCAGTAGTCAAAGGACAGCAACTAATGAAAAACTGTTTTTT
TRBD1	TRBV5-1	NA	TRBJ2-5	CASSLQGRLETQYF	TGCGCCAGCAGCCTACAGGGGCGCTTGGAGACCCAGTACTTC
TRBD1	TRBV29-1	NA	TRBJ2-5	CSEQGSETQYF	TGCAGCGAACAGGGGAGTGAGACCCAGTACTTC
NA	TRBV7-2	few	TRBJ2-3	CASRVEGRTDTQYF	TGTGCCAGCAGAGTAGAAGGTCGCACAGATACGCAGTATTTT
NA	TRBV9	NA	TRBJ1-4	CASSAYIGPSEKLFF	TGTGCCAGCAGCGCCTACATCGGCCCTTCTGAAAAACTGTTTTTT
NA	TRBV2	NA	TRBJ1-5	CASRDEYNQPQHF	TGTGCCAGCAGGGATGAATACAATCAGCCCCAGCATTTT
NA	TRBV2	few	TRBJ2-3	CASSEDTQYF	TGTGCCAGCAGTGAGGATACGCAGTATTTT
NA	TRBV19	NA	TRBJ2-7	CASSIGTNPSYEQYF	TGTGCCAGTAGTATTGGGACAAACCCTTCCTACGAGCAGTACTTC
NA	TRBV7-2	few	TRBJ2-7	CASTLEIGGSYEQYF	TGTGCCAGCACCCTAGAGATTGGGGGATCCTACGAGCAGTACTTC
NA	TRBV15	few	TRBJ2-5	CATSRDRGNQETQYF	TGTGCCACCAGCAGAGATCGCGGGAATCAAGAGACCCAGTACTTC
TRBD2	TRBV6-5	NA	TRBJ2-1	CASIGSSGHNEQFF	TGTGCCAGCATTGGGTCTAGCGGCCACAATGAGCAGTTCTTC
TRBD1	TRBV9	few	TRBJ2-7	CASSVAGTASYEQYF	TGTGCCAGCAGCGTAGCCGGGACAGCGAGCTACGAGCAGTACTTC
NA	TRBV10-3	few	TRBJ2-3	CAIRGQQRTDTQYF	TGTGCCATCAGGGGACAACAGCGCACAGATACGCAGTATTTT
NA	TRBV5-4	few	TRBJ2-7	CASSSGPSYEQYF	TGTGCCAGCAGCTCGGGACCTTCCTACGAGCAGTACTTC